This T cell receptor (beta chain) was sequenced for a study of cytomegalovirus exposure and HLA in healthy donors. Study details: Samples from HLA-typed donors yielded approximately 88 million unique TCRs in an early data release. Broader study findings: The study designated fewer than 200 TCR beta chains cytomegalovirus-associated.

PCR involved 60 Vbeta and 13 Jbeta primers. In the original processing: Roughly 11 million shared chains were among the about 80 million unique TCR beta chains that a later analysis counted. Libraries were prepared by immunoSEQ multiplex PCR; TCRdb keeps only in-frame clonotypes and omits some of them. V, J and clone size were drawn from that table, and D and trimming were deduced from the DNA. This sample carries 190,000 or so clones, 79% of them seen once, and the ten largest clones take about 0.37%. With 1 base removed from V and 10 bases from J, the gap between germline ends came to 17 bases. The CDR3 is 16 residues long. Germline CDR1 reads MNHEY; CDR2 reads SVGAGI. In regard to this clone: The antigen remains undetermined.

This TCR was sampled from a male donor in good health and CMV-seropositive. Sequenced sample: PBMCs. The chain links TRBV6-5 to TRBJ1-6, with D possibly being TRBD1 (5 bases). The CDR3 nucleotides are TGTGCCAGCAGTTACTGGAGTGGGGGACTCGGCTCACCCCTCCACTTT. This encodes CASSYWSGGLGSPLHF.